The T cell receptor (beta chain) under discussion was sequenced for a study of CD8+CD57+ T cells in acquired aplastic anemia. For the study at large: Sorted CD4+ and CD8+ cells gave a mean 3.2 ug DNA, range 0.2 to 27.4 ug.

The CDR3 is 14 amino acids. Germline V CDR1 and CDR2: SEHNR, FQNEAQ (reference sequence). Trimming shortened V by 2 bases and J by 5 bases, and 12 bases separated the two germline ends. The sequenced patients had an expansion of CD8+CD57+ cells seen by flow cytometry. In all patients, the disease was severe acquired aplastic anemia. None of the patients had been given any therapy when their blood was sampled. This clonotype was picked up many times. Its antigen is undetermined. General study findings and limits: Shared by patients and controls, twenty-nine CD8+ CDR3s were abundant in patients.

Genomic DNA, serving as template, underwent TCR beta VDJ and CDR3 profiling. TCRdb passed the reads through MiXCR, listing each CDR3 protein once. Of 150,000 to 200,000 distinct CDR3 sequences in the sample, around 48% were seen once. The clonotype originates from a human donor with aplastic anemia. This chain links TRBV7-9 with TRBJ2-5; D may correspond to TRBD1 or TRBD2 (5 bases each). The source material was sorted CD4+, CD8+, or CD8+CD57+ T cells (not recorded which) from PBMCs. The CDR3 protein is CASSLMGVRETQYF. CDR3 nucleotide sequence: TGTGCCAGCAGCTTAATGGGGGTCCGGGAGACCCAGTACTTC.